Listed here are 32 T cell receptor beta chains from one sample, sequenced in a study of OX40 agonist ivuxolimab in advanced cancers. Sequencing used immunoSEQ multiplex PCR; TCRdb keeps in-frame clones, though not all of them. The repertoire holds 60,000 or so clones, with 86% as singletons. The specimen comprised CD4+ or CD8+ T cells sorted from blood, sampled in a trial of the OX40 agonist ivuxolimab. These receptor sequences come from an adult with an advanced solid tumor such as melanoma, head and neck, liver or kidney cancer.

J is TRBJ1-4 and V is TRBV30; 9 positions agree with TRBD1. Germline V gives CDR1 GTSNPN, CDR2 SVGIG (reference sequence). The J segment lost 10 bases and the V segment lost 5 bases, leaving 11 bases of the junction unmatched. The CDR3 has 14 amino acids. The CDR3 is CAWYTGGIGRKLFF. In nucleotides, the CDR3 is TGTGCCTGGTATACAGGGGGCATCGGCAGAAAACTGTTTTTT.

The table lists this clone with a few counts. The V gene is TRBV5-6, the J gene TRBJ2-7; 7 bases line up with TRBD2. CDR3 length equals 14 residues. Germline V CDR1 and CDR2: SGHDT, YYEEEE. The junction had 6 bases not matched to a gene; V was cut back by 1 base and J by 5 bases. In nucleotides, the CDR3 is TGTGCCAGCAGCTTGAGCGGGGCCGGGAACGAGCAGTACTTC. Residues: CASSLSGAGNEQYF.

This CDR3 is CASSPTGQVTYEQYF. The DNA of the CDR3 is TGTGCCAGTAGCCCCACCGGACAGGTTACCTACGAGCAGTACTTC. The V and J genes are TRBV19 and TRBJ2-7; 7 positions match TRBD1. The V gene's germline CDR1 is LNHDA and CDR2 SQIVND (reference sequence). After removal of 6 bases from V and 2 bases from J, the junction contained 10 bases not matched to a gene. CDR3 size: 15 residues.

The chain recombines TRBV6-4 with TRBJ1-3; D ambiguous. This CDR3 comprises 15 residues. Trimming took off 7 bases at V and 4 bases at J, with 17 bases between the two ends. CDR1 and CDR2 from the germline V gene are MRHNA and SNTAGT. DNA for the CDR3: TGTGCCAGCACCCTGGGTCTCTTTAACGGAAACACCATATATTTT. It yields the protein CASTLGLFNGNTIYF.

V is TRBV5-1 and J is TRBJ2-4; 11 positions agree with TRBD1. The CDR3 sequence is 14 residues long. CDR1 and CDR2 (germline): SGHRS, YFSETQ. With 3 bases clipped from V and 7 bases from J, the junction kept 3 bases outside the gene matches. The CDR3: CASSSGTGGNIQYF. DNA of the CDR3: TGCGCCAGCAGCTCCGGGACAGGGGGTAACATTCAGTACTTC. Full variable domain (rest looked up from reference TRBV5-1 and TRBJ2-4): KAGVTQTPRYLIKTRGQQVTLSCSPISGHRSVSWYQQTPGQGLQFLFEYFSETQRNKGNFPGRFSGRQFSNSRSEMNVSTLELGDSALYLCASSSGTGGNIQYFGAGTRLSVL.

V gene TRBV30 combines with J gene TRBJ1-6; 7 nucleotides agree with TRBD1. Trimming cost V 4 bases and J 11 bases; bases outside gene matches: 11. Germline loops: CDR1 GTSNPN, CDR2 SVGIG (reference sequence). The CDR3 covers 14 residues. CDR3 DNA: TGTGCCTGGACCAGCGGACAGGCGGGGACACCCCTCCACTTT. It translates to CAWTSGQAGTPLHF.

The chain combines TRBV4-3 with TRBJ1-2, with 8 bases lining up with TRBD1. The trim removed 3 bases at V and 4 bases at J, leaving 10 bases unmatched. Germline-derived CDR1 and CDR2 are LGHNA and YSLEER. The CDR3 runs 16 residues. The CDR3 sequence is CASSHYQGQGLYGYTF. CDR3 sequence (DNA): TGCGCCAGCAGCCATTACCAAGGACAGGGACTCTATGGCTACACCTTC.

This sequence joins TRBV2 and TRBJ1-1; possibly TRBD1 for D (6 bases). Germline V gene data show CDR1 as SNHLY and CDR2 as FYNNEI. The CDR3 is made up of 15 amino acids. V was trimmed by 4 bases and J by 5 bases, leaving 17 bases between them. CDR3 sequence: CASSVEGEAETEAFF. In DNA, the CDR3 is TGTGCCAGCAGTGTGGAGGGGGAAGCCGAAACTGAAGCTTTCTTT.

This chain connects TRBV9 to TRBJ2-7, with TRBD2 as a possible D gene (6 bases). CDR1 is SGDLS and CDR2 is YYNGEE in the germline V gene. Trimming removed 4 bases at V and 0 bases at J, with 17 bases between. The CDR3 contains 16 residues. The CDR3 sequence is CASSPKGSGVSYEQYF. In DNA, the CDR3 is TGTGCCAGCAGCCCTAAAGGTAGCGGCGTCTCCTACGAGCAGTACTTC. Full variable domain (rest looked up from reference TRBV9 and TRBJ2-7): DSGVTQTPKHLITATGQRVTLRCSPRSGDLSVYWYQQSLDQGLQFLIQYYNGEERAKGNILERFSAQQFPDLHSELNLSSLELGDSALYFCASSPKGSGVSYEQYFGPGTRLTVT.

This clone was counted only a few times. This chain's CDR3 is CASSRRGAETQYF. In nucleotides, the CDR3 is TGTGCCAGTAGTCGAAGGGGTGCGGAGACCCAGTACTTC. V and J are TRBV19 and TRBJ2-5, with D possibly being TRBD1 (5 bases). V gave up 5 bases and J gave up 5 bases, with 12 bases separating them. Per germline, CDR1 LNHDA and CDR2 SQIVND (reference sequence). The CDR3 contains 13 residues.

This sequence joins TRBV7-9 and TRBJ1-1; D ambiguous. Trimming removed 5 bases at V and 4 bases at J, with 17 bases between. The germline V gene encodes CDR1 SEHNR and CDR2 FQNEAQ (reference sequence). This CDR3 spans 15 amino acids. The CDR3 region has the DNA TGTGCCAGCAGCAAAGAAGAGCTGTTGAGCACTGAAGCTTTCTTT. It yields the protein CASSKEELLSTEAFF.

The chain uses TRBV7-3 and TRBJ2-7; no definite D call. This CDR3 comprises 14 residues. Germline CDR1 reads SGHTA; CDR2 reads FQGTGA. Trimming pared 5 bases from V and 10 bases from J, leaving 21 bases between. The CDR3 region is CASSPSPDSGKQYF. CDR3 coding DNA: TGTGCCAGCAGCCCTTCGCCGGATTCGGGTAAACAGTACTTC.

V gene TRBV5-1 combines with J gene TRBJ1-1; TRBD1 is a possible D gene (5 bases). The CDR3 extends over 14 amino acids. From germline, CDR1 is SGHRS and CDR2 YFSETQ. The ends were cut back, 6 bases at V and 4 bases at J, with 16 bases in the middle. CDR3 sequence: CASNSDSLSTEAFF. The CDR3 DNA is TGCGCCAGCAACTCCGACAGCCTTAGCACTGAAGCTTTCTTT.

V usage is TRBV19 and J usage is TRBJ2-5, with 7 nucleotides matching TRBD2. Germline CDR1 reads LNHDA; CDR2 reads SQIVND (reference sequence). Unmatched junction bases numbered 6, after V lost 3 bases and J lost 5 bases. This CDR3 has 14 residues. The CDR3 is CASSIRAGEETQYF. The CDR3 DNA sequence: TGTGCCAGTAGTATTCGGGCGGGGGAGGAGACCCAGTACTTC. The full variable domain, rest sourced from reference TRBV19 and TRBJ2-5, is DGGITQSPKYLFRKEGQNVTLSCEQNLNHDAMYWYRQDPGQGLRLIYYSQIVNDFQKGDIAEGYSVSREKKESFPLTVTSAQKNPTAFYLCASSIRAGEETQYFGPGTRLLVL.

The chain recombines TRBV28 with TRBJ1-5; D uncertain. The V gene lost 5 bases and the J gene lost 1 base, with 3 bases spanning the gap. The CDR3 length is 12 residues. Germline-derived CDR1 and CDR2 are MDHEN and SYDVKM. CDR3 bases: TGTGCCAGCAGTCGAAGCAATCAGCCCCAGCATTTT. Protein product: CASSRSNQPQHF. The full variable domain, with the rest looked up from reference TRBV28 and TRBJ1-5, is DVKVTQSSRYLVKRTGEKVFLECVQDMDHENMFWYRQDPGLGLRLIYFSYDVKMKEKGDIPEGYSVSREKKERFSLILESASTNQTSMYLCASSRSNQPQHFGDGTRLSIL.

The chain has TRBV9 and TRBJ2-3; D is tentatively TRBD1 or TRBD2 (6 bases each). This CDR3 has 15 residues. The germline gives CDR1 SGDLS, CDR2 YYNGEE. V gave up 4 bases and J gave up 3 bases, with 15 bases separating them. CDR3 coding DNA: TGTGCCAGCAGCCCGCGACTAGGGGGTACAGATACGCAGTATTTT. It yields the protein CASSPRLGGTDTQYF.

V usage is TRBV18 and J usage is TRBJ1-1, with unresolved D. Germline V lookup: CDR1 KGHSH, CDR2 LQKENI. Deletions cut 3 bases from V and 1 base from J, with 9 bases between. This CDR3 is built from 14 residues. For the CDR3, the DNA is TGTGCCAGCTCACCGGGTCAGACGAACACTGAAGCTTTCTTT. It encodes CASSPGQTNTEAFF.

The V and J genes are TRBV10-3 and TRBJ1-2; the D is unclear. The CDR3 extends over 16 amino acids. V lost 0 bases to trimming and J lost 7 bases, with 18 bases between them. CDR1 is ENHRY and CDR2 is SYGVKD in the germline V gene. For the CDR3, the DNA is TGTGCCATCAGTGAGTCGATGGAGTCCTTGAGGGTTGGCTACACCTTC. Residues: CAISESMESLRVGYTF.

This clone was seen only once. The chain uses TRBV4-3 and TRBJ1-1; D gene unclear. From germline, CDR1 is LGHNA and CDR2 YSLEER. The CDR3 sequence is 14 residues long. Trimming shortened V by 0 bases and J by 6 bases, and 11 bases separated the two germline ends. The CDR3 sequence: CASSQDPFGSEAFF. CDR3 DNA sequence: TGCGCCAGCAGCCAAGATCCTTTCGGGTCTGAAGCTTTCTTT.

The J gene is TRBJ2-7, the V gene TRBV7-3; no clear D gene. Germline assignment: CDR1 SGHTA and CDR2 FQGTGA. The CDR3 totals 12 residues. Trimming stripped 4 bases from V and 4 bases from J, with 8 bases between. CDR3 coding DNA: TGTGCCAGCAGCTCTTCACAATACGAGCAGTACTTC. This translates into CASSSSQYEQYF.

The rearrangement links TRBV11-3 to TRBJ2-1, with unresolved D. Trimming pared 0 bases from V and 6 bases from J, leaving 6 bases between. CDR1 and CDR2 (germline): SGHNT, YENEEA. This CDR3 region has 13 residues. CDR3 sequence: CASSLESANEQFF. Written as DNA, the CDR3 is TGTGCCAGCAGCTTAGAATCCGCCAATGAGCAGTTCTTC.

The chain joins TRBV2 to TRBJ1-5, with D maybe TRBD1 (5 bases). Germline CDR1 SNHLY, CDR2 FYNNEI. The V end lost 3 bases, the J end lost 7 bases, and 16 bases lay between the germline ends. There are 15 residues in the CDR3. The CDR3 DNA follows: TGTGCCAGCAGTGATTGGGGGACTTGGGACCAGCCCCAGCATTTT. This translates into CASSDWGTWDQPQHF.

The chain combines TRBV18 with TRBJ2-5; TRBD1 matches 7 bases. Near its end, the DNA agrees better with TRBJ2-7, so the J call may be wrong. The CDR3 totals 15 residues. Germline values: CDR1 KGHSH, CDR2 LQKENI. The CDR3 DNA sequence: TGTGCCAGCTCACCACCGACAGGGTTCTCCTACGAGCAGTACTTC. Translated, it gives CASSPPTGFSYEQYF.

V usage is TRBV19 and J usage is TRBJ1-5, with TRBD1 matching over 10 bases. Germline-derived CDR1 and CDR2 are LNHDA and SQIVND (reference sequence). Trimming cost V 6 bases and J 2 bases; bases outside gene matches: 4. The CDR3 consists of 15 residues. DNA for the CDR3: TGTGCCAGTAGCGTGACAGGGGGCGGCAATCAGCCCCAGCATTTT. This encodes CASSVTGGGNQPQHF.

This rearrangement joins TRBV5-4 to TRBJ2-3; 8 bases align to TRBD2. J gave up 2 bases and V 2 bases, and 7 bases lay outside the gene matches. Germline assignment: CDR1 SGHNT and CDR2 YYREEE (reference sequence). The CDR3 runs to 16 residues. This CDR3 reads CASSFRAGVSTDTQYF. DNA for the CDR3: TGTGCCAGCAGCTTTAGAGCGGGGGTATCCACAGATACGCAGTATTTT.

The chain joins TRBV7-2 to TRBJ1-2; D might be TRBD1 (6 bases). Germline V gene data show CDR1 as SGHTA and CDR2 as FQGNSA. The CDR3 is 14 amino acids. Between the trimmed V and J ends, which lost 3 bases and 11 bases, there was a span of 19 bases. DNA of the CDR3: TGTGCCAGCAGCTTGGAGACAGGCCCCGGACCTTACACCTTC. This sequence encodes CASSLETGPGPYTF.

This sequence joins TRBV7-3 and TRBJ2-2; 7 bases are a match to TRBD1. Losses at the gene ends were 5 bases for V and 6 bases for J; bases not matched to a gene: 3. The length of the CDR3 is 13 residues. From germline, CDR1 is SGHTA and CDR2 FQGTGA. Written as DNA, the CDR3 is TGTGCCAGCAGCCCTCAGGGGGCCGGGGAGCTGTTTTTT. Its translation is CASSPQGAGELFF.

The chain recombines TRBV27 with TRBJ1-1, with D possibly matching TRBD1 (5 bases). The germline CDR1 and CDR2 sequences are MNHEY and SMNVEV (reference sequence). Trimming stripped 6 bases from V and 4 bases from J, with 9 bases between. This CDR3 is 12 amino acids long. CDR3 residues: CASRAGGTEAFF. CDR3 nucleotides: TGTGCCAGCAGGGCGGGGGGCACTGAAGCTTTCTTT.

This clone has more than one count but fewer than ten. This chain links TRBV7-8 with TRBJ1-4, with D perhaps TRBD1 (5 bases). Germline V CDR1 and CDR2: SGHVS, FQNEAQ. The CDR3 length is 15 residues. Trimming stripped 6 bases from V and 3 bases from J, with 14 bases between. The CDR3 bases are TGTGCCAGCAGTCCCCTCAGGGTAGCTAATGAAAAACTGTTTTTT. As protein: CASSPLRVANEKLFF.

This chain links TRBV27 with TRBJ1-5; D ambiguous. V shed 2 bases and J shed 6 bases, with 11 bases lying between them. The CDR3 has 14 residues. From germline, CDR1 is MNHEY and CDR2 SMNVEV (reference sequence). DNA for the CDR3: TGTGCCAGCAGTTTACGGGGAACGAGTCAGCCCCAGCATTTT. Its translation is CASSLRGTSQPQHF.

The rearrangement links TRBV28 to TRBJ1-2; D gene ambiguous. Germline values: CDR1 MDHEN, CDR2 SYDVKM. The CDR3 is 17 amino acids. Trimming removed 6 bases from V and 4 bases from J, with 24 bases in between. This CDR3 is CASRSGGGALFTYGYTF. CDR3 nucleotide sequence: TGTGCCAGCAGATCCGGTGGCGGCGCCTTGTTTACCTATGGCTACACCTTC.

V is TRBV5-1 and J is TRBJ2-1; perhaps TRBD1 as D (5 bases). From germline, CDR1 is SGHRS and CDR2 YFSETQ. V dropped 2 bases and J dropped 1 base, with 10 bases sitting between them. The CDR3 loop spans 15 amino acids. The DNA for the CDR3 is TGCGCCAGCAGCTTCCAGGGTTATTCCTACAATGAGCAGTTCTTC. Protein: CASSFQGYSYNEQFF.